Detailed here is one T cell receptor (beta chain). The antigen is unknown. Germline V lookup: CDR1 SGHDN, CDR2 FVKESK. The CDR3 length is 16 residues. J was trimmed by 4 bases and V by 2 bases; bases with no gene match: 4. These data are taken from a study of T cell responses to AZD1222 COVID-19 vaccine. General study points: Once two AZD1222 doses were given, Spike-specific TCR breadth and depth went up. Mostly white British, mostly female donors; authors suggested clonal diversity may be underestimated.

Sequenced by immunoSEQ multiplex PCR; TCRdb stores in-frame clones only, minus some. Here the sample spans about 96,000 clones, under 95% being singletons. This receptor was identified in an adult in good health. This sequence joins TRBV14 and TRBJ2-7; 14 positions agree with TRBD2. The source material was peripheral blood, sampled on day 0 of MenACWY control vaccination. The CDR3 region has the DNA TGTGCCAGCAGCCAACACGGGACTAGCGGGAGATACGAGCAGTACTTC. Translated, it gives CASSQHGTSGRYEQYF.